These 5 T cell receptor beta chains were all obtained from the same sample, sequenced in a study of CD8 T cells in ankylosing spondylitis. TCRdb re-called the 5' RACE reads with MiXCR, one entry per CDR3 protein. The sample holds about 130,000 distinct CDR3 sequences, over 7% seen once. Sequencing was performed on blood, either unsorted or a sorted T cell fraction (not recorded which). These receptors were taken from a male donor with ankylosing spondylitis or in good health (not recorded which).

This clonotype occurred many times. The genes are TRBV6-1 and TRBJ1-4; D call uncertain. Trimming took 4 bases from V and 6 from J, leaving 15 bases between them. This CDR3 region has 15 residues. Germline V gene lookup returns CDR1 MNHNS and CDR2 SASEGT. The DNA of the CDR3 is TGTGCCAGCAGTGGTCGGACTTTTGGGGATGAAAAACTGTTTTTT. Its translation: CASSGRTFGDEKLFF.

The V call is TRBV10-3, the J call TRBJ1-2; 8 bases agree with TRBD1. The J segment lost 10 bases and the V segment lost 5 bases, leaving 12 bases of the junction unmatched. CDR3 length equals 14 residues. Germline V lookup: CDR1 ENHRY, CDR2 SYGVKD. CDR3 sequence (DNA): TGTGCCATCAGTAGATCGACAGGGGATTTTGACTACACCTTC. It yields the protein CAISRSTGDFDYTF.

The chain recombines TRBV24-1 with TRBJ2-5, with a possible D match to TRBD2 (5 bases). Germline V lookup: CDR1 KGHDR, CDR2 SFDVKD. This CDR3 is 13 amino acids long. Trimming left V 9 bases short and J 5 bases short, with 15 bases between. The CDR3 region is CATQRIKGETQYF. CDR3 bases: TGTGCCACCCAGCGGATCAAGGGTGAGACCCAGTACTTC.

This clonotype was seen a few times. The gene calls are TRBV7-2 and TRBJ2-7; a weak D match, TRBD2 (6 bases). Germline V CDR1 and CDR2: SGHTA, FQGNSA. Trimming cost V 1 base and J 7 bases, with 11 bases left between them. The length of the CDR3 is 13 residues. This CDR3 is CASSLVEGGEQYF. CDR3 nucleotides: TGTGCCAGCAGCTTAGTTGAGGGAGGAGAGCAGTACTTC. The complete variable domain, with remaining parts taken from reference TRBV7-2 and TRBJ2-7, reads GAGVSQSPSNKVTEKGKDVELRCDPISGHTALYWYRQSLGQGLEFLIYFQGNSAPDKSGLPSDRFSAERTGGSVSTLTIQRTQQEDSAVYLCASSLVEGGEQYFGPGTRLTVT.

V usage is TRBV11-1 and J usage is TRBJ2-7; TRBD1 or TRBD2 may be the D gene (5 bases each). In germline, CDR1 is SGHAT, CDR2 FQDESV (reference sequence). V shed 3 bases and J shed 4 bases, with 19 bases lying between them. This CDR3 is built from 16 residues. As DNA, the CDR3 is TGTGCCAGCAGCTTCAATCTGGGGGAGACCTTTTACGAGCAGTACTTC. This sequence encodes CASSFNLGETFYEQYF.